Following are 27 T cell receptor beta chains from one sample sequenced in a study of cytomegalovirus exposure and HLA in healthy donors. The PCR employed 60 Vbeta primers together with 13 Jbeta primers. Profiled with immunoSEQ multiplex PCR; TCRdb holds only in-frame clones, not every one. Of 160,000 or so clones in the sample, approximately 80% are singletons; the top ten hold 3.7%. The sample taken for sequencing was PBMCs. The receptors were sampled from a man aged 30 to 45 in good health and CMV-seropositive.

The CDR3 nucleotides are TGTGCTAGTGGTTTGGTACTCACCGGGATCAATCAGCCCCAGCATTTT. Translation: CASGLVLTGINQPQHF. The gene calls are TRBV12-5 and TRBJ1-5; D gene ambiguous. Per germline, CDR1 LGHNT and CDR2 FRNRAP. V gave up 0 bases and J gave up 3 bases, with 12 bases separating them. This CDR3 has 16 amino acids.

Here the CDR3 DNA reads TGTGCCAGCACCTTCGACGGGGGAAACACAGATACGCAGTATTTT. As protein: CASTFDGGNTDTQYF. The chain is built from TRBV5-4 and TRBJ2-3; a possible D gene is TRBD2 (6 bases). Trimming took off 6 bases at V and 2 bases at J, with 16 bases between the two ends. The CDR3 runs to 15 residues. The germline V gene encodes CDR1 SGHNT and CDR2 YYREEE (reference sequence).

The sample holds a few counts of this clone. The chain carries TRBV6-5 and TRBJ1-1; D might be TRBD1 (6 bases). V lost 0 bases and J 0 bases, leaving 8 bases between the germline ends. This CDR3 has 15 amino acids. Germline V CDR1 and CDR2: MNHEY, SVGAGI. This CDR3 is CASSYSGAVNTEAFF. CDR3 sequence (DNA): TGTGCCAGCAGTTACTCGGGGGCGGTGAACACTGAAGCTTTCTTT.

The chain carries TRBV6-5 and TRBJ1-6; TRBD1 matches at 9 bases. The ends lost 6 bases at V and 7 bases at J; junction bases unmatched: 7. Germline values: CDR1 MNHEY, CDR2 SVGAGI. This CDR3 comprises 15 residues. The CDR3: CASRKGQGRNSPLHF. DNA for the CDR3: TGTGCCAGCAGGAAGGGACAGGGTCGAAATTCACCCCTCCACTTT.

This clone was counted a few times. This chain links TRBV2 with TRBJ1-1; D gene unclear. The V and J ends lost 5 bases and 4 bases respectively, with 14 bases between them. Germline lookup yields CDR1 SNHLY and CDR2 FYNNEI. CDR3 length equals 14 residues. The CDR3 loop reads CASSSQVWSTEAFF. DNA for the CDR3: TGTGCCAGCAGTTCGCAAGTGTGGAGCACTGAAGCTTTCTTT.

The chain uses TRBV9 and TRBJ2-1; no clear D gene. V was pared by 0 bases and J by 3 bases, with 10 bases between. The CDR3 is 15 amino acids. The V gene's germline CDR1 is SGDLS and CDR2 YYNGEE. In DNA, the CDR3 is TGTGCCAGCAGCGTAGATCAGGTAGGCTACAATGAGCAGTTCTTC. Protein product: CASSVDQVGYNEQFF.

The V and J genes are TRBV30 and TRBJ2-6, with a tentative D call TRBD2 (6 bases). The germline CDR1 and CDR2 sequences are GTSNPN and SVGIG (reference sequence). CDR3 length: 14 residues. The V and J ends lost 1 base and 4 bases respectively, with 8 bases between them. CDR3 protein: CAWSAGAGANVLTF. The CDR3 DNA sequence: TGTGCCTGGAGTGCGGGAGCCGGGGCCAACGTCCTGACTTTC.

CDR3 sequence (DNA): TGTGCCAGTAGTATCGCGGGTCGGGGTAATGAGCAGTTCTTC. Residues: CASSIAGRGNEQFF. The chain is built from TRBV19 and TRBJ2-1, with D possibly being TRBD2 (5 bases). Trimming pared 3 bases from V and 7 bases from J, leaving 13 bases between. Germline V gives CDR1 LNHDA, CDR2 SQIVND (reference sequence). This CDR3 is built from 14 residues.

CDR3 in DNA: TGTGCCTGGAGCCCGGGGAGCAGCTCCTATAATTCACCCCTCCACTTT. Translating gives CAWSPGSSSYNSPLHF. The chain employs TRBV30 and TRBJ1-6; no definite D call. In germline, CDR1 is GTSNPN, CDR2 SVGIG (reference sequence). This CDR3 has 16 residues. V gave up 3 bases and J gave up 0 bases, with 12 bases separating them.

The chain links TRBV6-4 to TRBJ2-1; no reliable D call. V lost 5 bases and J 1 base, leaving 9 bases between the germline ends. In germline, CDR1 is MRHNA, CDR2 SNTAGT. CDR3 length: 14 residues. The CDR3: CASSPQMSYNEQFF. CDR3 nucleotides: TGTGCCAGCAGTCCTCAGATGTCCTACAATGAGCAGTTCTTC.

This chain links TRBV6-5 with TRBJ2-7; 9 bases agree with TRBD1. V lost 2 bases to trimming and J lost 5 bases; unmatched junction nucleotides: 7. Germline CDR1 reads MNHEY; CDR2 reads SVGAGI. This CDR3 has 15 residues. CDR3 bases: TGTGCCAGCAGTTACCAAGGACAGGGGAGAAACGAGCAGTACTTC. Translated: CASSYQGQGRNEQYF.

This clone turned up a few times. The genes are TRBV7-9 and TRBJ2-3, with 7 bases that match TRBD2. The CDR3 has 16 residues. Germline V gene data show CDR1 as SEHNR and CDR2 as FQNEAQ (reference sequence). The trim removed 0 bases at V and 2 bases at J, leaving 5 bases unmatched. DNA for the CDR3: TGTGCCAGCAGCTTAGCGGCGGGGGAATCCACAGATACGCAGTATTTT. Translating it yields CASSLAAGESTDTQYF.

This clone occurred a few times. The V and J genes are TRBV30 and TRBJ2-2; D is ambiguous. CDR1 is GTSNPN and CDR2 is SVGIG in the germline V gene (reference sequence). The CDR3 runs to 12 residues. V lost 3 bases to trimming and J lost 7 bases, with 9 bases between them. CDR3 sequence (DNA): TGTGCCTGGAGCTCCAGATTCGGGGAGCTGTTTTTT. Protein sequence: CAWSSRFGELFF. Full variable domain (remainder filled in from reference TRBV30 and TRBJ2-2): SQTIHQWPATLVQPVGSPLSLECTVEGTSNPNLYWYRQAAGRGLQLLFYSVGIGQISSEVPQNLSASRPQDRQFILSSKKLLLSDSGFYLCAWSSRFGELFFGEGSRLTVL.

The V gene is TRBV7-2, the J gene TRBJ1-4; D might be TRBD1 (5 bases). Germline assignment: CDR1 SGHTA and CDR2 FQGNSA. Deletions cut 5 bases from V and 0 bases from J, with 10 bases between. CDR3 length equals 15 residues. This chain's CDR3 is CASSPGGATNEKLFF. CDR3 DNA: TGTGCCAGCAGCCCCGGAGGGGCAACTAATGAAAAACTGTTTTTT.

CDR3 in DNA: TGTGCCAGCAGCTTCAGGGGGCGGGAGACCCAGTACTTC. Translation gives CASSFRGRETQYF. This sequence joins TRBV5-6 and TRBJ2-5; TRBD1 matches at 8 bases. With 2 bases clipped from V and 5 bases from J, the junction kept 2 bases outside the gene matches. Germline V gene sequence: CDR1 SGHDT, CDR2 YYEEEE. This CDR3 is built from 13 residues.

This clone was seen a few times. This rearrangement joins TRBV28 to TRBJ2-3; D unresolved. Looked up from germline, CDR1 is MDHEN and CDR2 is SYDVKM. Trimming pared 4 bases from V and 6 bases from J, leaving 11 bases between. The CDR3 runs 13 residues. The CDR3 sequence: CASSSLSVDTQYF. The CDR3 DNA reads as TGTGCCAGCAGTTCCTTGAGTGTGGATACGCAGTATTTT.

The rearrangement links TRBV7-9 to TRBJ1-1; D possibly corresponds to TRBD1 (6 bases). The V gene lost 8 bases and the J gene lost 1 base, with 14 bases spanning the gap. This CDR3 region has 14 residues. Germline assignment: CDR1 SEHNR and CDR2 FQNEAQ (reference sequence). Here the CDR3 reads CASGNRAGNTEAFF. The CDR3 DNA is TGTGCCAGCGGAAACAGGGCAGGGAACACTGAAGCTTTCTTT.

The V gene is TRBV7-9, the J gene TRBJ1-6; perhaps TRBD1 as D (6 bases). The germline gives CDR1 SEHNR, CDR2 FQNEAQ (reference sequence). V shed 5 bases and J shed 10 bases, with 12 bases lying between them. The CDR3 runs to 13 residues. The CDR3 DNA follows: TGTGCCAGCAGCCTCCAGGGACAATCACCCCTCCACTTT. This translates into CASSLQGQSPLHF.

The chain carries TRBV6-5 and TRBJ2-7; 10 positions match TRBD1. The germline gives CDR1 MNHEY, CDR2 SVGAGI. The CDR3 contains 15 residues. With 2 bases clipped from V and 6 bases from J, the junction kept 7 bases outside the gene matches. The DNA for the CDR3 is TGTGCCAGCAGTTACGGTCTCGGGACAGGGGTCGAGCAGTACTTC. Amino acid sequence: CASSYGLGTGVEQYF.

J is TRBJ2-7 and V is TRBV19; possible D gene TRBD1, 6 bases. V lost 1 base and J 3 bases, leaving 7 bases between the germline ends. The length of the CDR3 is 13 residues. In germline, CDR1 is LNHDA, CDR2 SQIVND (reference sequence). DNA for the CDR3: TGTGCCAGTAGTATAGCAGGGGACTACGAGCAGTACTTC. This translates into CASSIAGDYEQYF.

The CDR3 sequence is CASSTPPGGVDEQFF. CDR3 sequence (DNA): TGTGCCAGCAGCACCCCCCCGGGGGGGGTCGATGAGCAGTTCTTC. The J gene is TRBJ2-1, the V gene TRBV7-9; 8 bases match TRBD2. CDR3 length: 15 residues. Germline loops: CDR1 SEHNR, CDR2 FQNEAQ (reference sequence). The V segment lost 5 bases and the J segment 8 bases; nucleotides outside the gene matches: 11.

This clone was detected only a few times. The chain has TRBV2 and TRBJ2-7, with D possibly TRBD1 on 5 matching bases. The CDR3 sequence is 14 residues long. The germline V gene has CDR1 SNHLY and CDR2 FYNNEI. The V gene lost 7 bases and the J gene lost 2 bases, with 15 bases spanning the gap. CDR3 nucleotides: TGTGCCAGCACCAACCTGAAGGGGACCTACGAGCAGTACTTC. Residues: CASTNLKGTYEQYF.

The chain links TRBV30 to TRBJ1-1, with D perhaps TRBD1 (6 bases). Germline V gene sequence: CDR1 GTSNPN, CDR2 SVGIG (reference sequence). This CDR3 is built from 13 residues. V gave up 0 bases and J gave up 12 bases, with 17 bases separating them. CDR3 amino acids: CAWSVLVTGKTFF. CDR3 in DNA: TGTGCCTGGAGTGTACTAGTCACAGGGAAAACTTTCTTT.

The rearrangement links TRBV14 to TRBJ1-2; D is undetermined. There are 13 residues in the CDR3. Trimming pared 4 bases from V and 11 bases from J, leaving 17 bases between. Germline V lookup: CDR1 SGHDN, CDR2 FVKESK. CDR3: CASSPPGRGAYTF. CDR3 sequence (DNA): TGTGCCAGCAGCCCTCCGGGCCGGGGAGCATACACCTTC.

As DNA, the CDR3 is TGTGCCAGCAGTCCCCTCTGCTCGACAGGGGCGTACATTCAGTACTTC. It is translated as CASSPLCSTGAYIQYF. The rearrangement uses TRBV27 and TRBJ2-4, with TRBD1 identical over 8 bases. The CDR3 runs to 16 residues. The ends lost 5 bases at V and 8 bases at J; junction bases unmatched: 14. The germline V gene has CDR1 MNHEY and CDR2 SMNVEV (reference sequence).

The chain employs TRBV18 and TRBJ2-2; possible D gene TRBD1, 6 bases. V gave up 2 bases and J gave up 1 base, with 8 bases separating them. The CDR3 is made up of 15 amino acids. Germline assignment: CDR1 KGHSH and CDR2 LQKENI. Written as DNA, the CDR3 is TGTGCCAGCTCACCATCGACAGGGAACACCGGGGAGCTGTTTTTT. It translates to CASSPSTGNTGELFF.

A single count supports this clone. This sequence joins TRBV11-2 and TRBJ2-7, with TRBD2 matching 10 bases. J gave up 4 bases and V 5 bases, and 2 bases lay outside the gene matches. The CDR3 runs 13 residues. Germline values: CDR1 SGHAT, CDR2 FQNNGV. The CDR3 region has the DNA TGTGCCAGCAGCCGGACTAGCGGTTACGAGCAGTACTTC. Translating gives CASSRTSGYEQYF.